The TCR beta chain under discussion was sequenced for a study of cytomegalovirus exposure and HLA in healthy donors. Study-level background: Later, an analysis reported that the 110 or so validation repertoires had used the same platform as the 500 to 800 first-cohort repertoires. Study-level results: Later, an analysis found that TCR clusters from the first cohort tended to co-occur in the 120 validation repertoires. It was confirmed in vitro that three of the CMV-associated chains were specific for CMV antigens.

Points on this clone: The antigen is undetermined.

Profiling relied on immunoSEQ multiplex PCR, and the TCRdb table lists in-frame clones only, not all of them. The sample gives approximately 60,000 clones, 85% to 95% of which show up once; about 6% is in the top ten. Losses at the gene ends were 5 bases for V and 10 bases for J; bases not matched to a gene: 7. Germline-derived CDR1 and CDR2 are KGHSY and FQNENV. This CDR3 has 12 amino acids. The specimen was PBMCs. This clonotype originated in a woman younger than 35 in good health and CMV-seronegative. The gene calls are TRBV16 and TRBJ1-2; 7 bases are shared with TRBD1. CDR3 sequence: CASSYRGEDYTF. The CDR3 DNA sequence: TGTGCCAGCAGCTACAGGGGAGAAGACTACACCTTC.